The 26 T cell receptor beta chains below were found in one sample sequenced in a study of T cell repertoires in cytomegalovirus infection. MiXCR, applied by TCRdb to the reads, yields one record per CDR3 protein. The sample holds about 400,000 distinct CDR3 sequences, around 18% seen once. The sequencing input was PBMCs. Receptors were obtained from a human donor in good health (CMV status not recorded). Some clones in this sample may be carry-over from other donors' samples.

This rearrangement joins TRBV6-5 to TRBJ1-1; 8 positions agree with TRBD1. The CDR3 sequence is 15 residues long. The germline CDR1 and CDR2 sequences are MNHEY and SVGAGI. J gave up 4 bases and V 6 bases, and 10 bases lay outside the gene matches. The CDR3 nucleotides are TGTGCCAGCAGAACGGACAGGGAGAGTGGCACTGAAGCTTTCTTT. Translated, it gives CASRTDRESGTEAFF.

This rearrangement joins TRBV12-5 to TRBJ2-3; TRBD2 matches 7 bases. The germline CDR1 and CDR2 sequences are LGHNT and FRNRAP. CDR3 length equals 15 residues. Germline trimming cut 7 bases from V and 1 base from J; bases unmatched to any gene: 8. CDR3 coding DNA: TGTGCTAGTGTCCGGTATGGGGGGGGCACAGATACGCAGTATTTT. This gives the protein CASVRYGGGTDTQYF.

This clonotype was seen many times. V is TRBV28 and J is TRBJ1-1; TRBD1 might be the D (5 bases). Trimming cost V 7 bases and J 6 bases, with 12 bases left between them. Germline CDR1 MDHEN, CDR2 SYDVKM. The CDR3 spans 12 residues. In DNA form, the CDR3 reads TGTGCCAGCACTCCCTGGGGGTCTGAAGCTTTCTTT. This translates into CASTPWGSEAFF.

This clonotype occurred a few times. V is TRBV7-8 and J is TRBJ1-3, with D perhaps matching TRBD1 (6 bases). The V and J ends lost 5 bases and 0 bases respectively, with 17 bases between them. Germline CDR1 and CDR2: SGHVS and FQNEAQ. CDR3 length: 17 amino acids. In nucleotides, the CDR3 is TGTGCCAGCAGCCGACCAAGGAGCAGGGGCTCTGGAAACACCATATATTTT. As protein: CASSRPRSRGSGNTIYF.

This chain links TRBV5-4 with TRBJ2-1; 10 nucleotides align to TRBD2. V trimming: 4 bases; J trimming: 15 bases; junction bases outside the gene matches: 10. The CDR3 is made up of 13 amino acids. Germline CDR1 is SGHNT and CDR2 is YYREEE (reference sequence). CDR3 amino acids: CASSPGTSALRFF. CDR3 DNA sequence: TGTGCCAGCAGCCCCGGGACTAGCGCCCTTCGGTTCTTC.

This clonotype occurred a few times. This chain's CDR3 is CASSSWTGAETQYF. The CDR3 DNA sequence: TGTGCCAGCAGCTCCTGGACGGGGGCGGAGACCCAGTACTTC. The rearrangement joins TRBV7-9 to TRBJ2-5, with D possibly being TRBD1 or TRBD2 (6 bases each). CDR1 is SEHNR, CDR2 FQNEAQ, per germline (reference sequence). Trimming cost V 4 bases and J 5 bases, with 14 bases left between them. The CDR3 extends over 14 amino acids.

This clonotype was recorded many times. This chain links TRBV7-2 with TRBJ1-3; maybe TRBD1 (6 bases). The CDR3 totals 15 residues. V was trimmed by 5 bases and J by 0 bases, leaving 11 bases between them. Per the germline V gene, CDR1 is SGHTA and CDR2 is FQGNSA. CDR3 amino acids: CASSPNRASGNTIYF. DNA for the CDR3: TGTGCCAGCAGCCCAAACAGGGCCTCTGGAAACACCATATATTTT.

This clonotype has more than one count but fewer than ten. This rearrangement joins TRBV9 to TRBJ2-2; D gene unclear. CDR1 and CDR2 from the germline V gene are SGDLS and YYNGEE. CDR3 length: 14 amino acids. Trimming shortened V by 4 bases and J by 6 bases, and 13 bases separated the two germline ends. CDR3 residues: CASSPVLEPGELFF. The CDR3 nucleotides read TGTGCCAGCAGCCCAGTCCTAGAGCCCGGGGAGCTGTTTTTT.

The chain is built from TRBV20-1 and TRBJ1-4; no firm D call. V was clipped by 2 bases and J by 7 bases, with 11 bases between them. The germline V gene has CDR1 DFQATT and CDR2 SNEGSKA (reference sequence). The CDR3 covers 13 residues. CDR3 DNA: TGCAGTGCTAGAACCGGCTTTGCTGAAAAACTGTTTTTT. Its protein is CSARTGFAEKLFF.

This chain links TRBV14 with TRBJ1-3, with D hard to call. CDR3 length: 15 amino acids. V lost 4 bases to trimming and J lost 3 bases, with 13 bases between them. Looked up from germline, CDR1 is SGHDN and CDR2 is FVKESK. CDR3 in DNA: TGTGCCAGCAGCCTACCCGGGATAAGTGGAAACACCATATATTTT. This codes for CASSLPGISGNTIYF.

This chain links TRBV19 with TRBJ2-5; TRBD2 might be the D (5 bases). The CDR3 runs 17 residues. V lost 5 bases and J 3 bases, leaving 22 bases between the germline ends. Germline-derived CDR1 and CDR2 are LNHDA and SQIVND (reference sequence). In DNA, the CDR3 is TGTGCCAGTAGTCTTCCACCTCGGACCAAGCGGAAAGAGACCCAGTACTTC. This codes for CASSLPPRTKRKETQYF.

The V call is TRBV20-1, the J call TRBJ2-3, with no clear D. Trimming cost V 3 bases and J 2 bases, with 9 bases left between them. The CDR3 sequence is 13 residues long. Germline CDR1 is DFQATT and CDR2 is SNEGSKA (reference sequence). The CDR3 DNA follows: TGCAGTGCTAGGGACCTCCCCACAGATACGCAGTATTTT. Translated: CSARDLPTDTQYF.

In regard to this clonotype: Since a much larger clone is just one base distant, this may be a read error. This chain uses TRBV7-8 with TRBJ2-5; the D is unclear. Trimming shortened V by 1 base and J by 4 bases, and 7 bases separated the two germline ends. The CDR3 has 13 amino acids. Germline V lookup: CDR1 SGHVS, CDR2 FQNEAQ. For the CDR3, the DNA is TGTGCCAGCAGCTTAGGCCCGGCAGAGACCCAGTACTTC. This codes for CASSLGPAETQYF.

The gene calls are TRBV3-1 and TRBJ1-2; D remains unclear. V was pared by 4 bases and J by 7 bases, with 16 bases between. The CDR3 sequence is 14 residues long. Germline CDR1 and CDR2: LGHDT and YNNKEL (reference sequence). The CDR3: CASSPTGASGGYTF. The CDR3 DNA sequence: TGTGCCAGCAGCCCCACGGGTGCGTCCGGTGGCTACACCTTC.

This clonotype occurred a few times. The chain combines TRBV20-1 with TRBJ2-7; maybe TRBD1 (6 bases). V was clipped by 3 bases and J by 4 bases, with 16 bases between them. CDR3 length equals 14 residues. Germline loops: CDR1 DFQATT, CDR2 SNEGSKA (reference sequence). The CDR3 DNA follows: TGCAGTGCTAGGAAACAGGGATCGGCTTACGAGCAGTACTTC. Translating gives CSARKQGSAYEQYF.

There are a few counts of this clonotype. The CDR3 region has the DNA TGTGCCACCAGCTCATCCTCCAGGTTAACCTTTTGGACCTACGAGCAGTACTTC. It translates to CATSSSSRLTFWTYEQYF. The V and J genes are TRBV24-1 and TRBJ2-7; unclear D gene. The V end lost 7 bases, the J end lost 2 bases, and 26 bases lay between the germline ends. CDR3 length equals 18 residues. Germline V gene lookup returns CDR1 KGHDR and CDR2 SFDVKD.

This clonotype has at least ten counts. This chain links TRBV7-8 with TRBJ2-4, with 15 bases aligning to TRBD2. CDR1 and CDR2 (germline): SGHVS, FQNEAQ. V was pared by 5 bases and J by 7 bases, with 9 bases of the junction left unmatched. There are 17 residues in the CDR3. The CDR3 region is CASSLGLAGGPENIQYF. Here the CDR3 DNA reads TGTGCCAGCAGCCTAGGACTAGCGGGGGGGCCTGAGAACATTCAGTACTTC.

This chain links TRBV7-2 with TRBJ1-5; unclear D gene. The CDR3 consists of 14 residues. V gave up 5 bases and J gave up 0 bases, with 8 bases separating them. Germline V gene sequence: CDR1 SGHTA, CDR2 FQGNSA. CDR3 sequence reads: CASSLTYSNQPQHF. Written as DNA, the CDR3 is TGTGCCAGCAGCCTTACATATAGCAATCAGCCCCAGCATTTT.

This clonotype was counted between two and nine times. The chain has TRBV28 and TRBJ1-1, with D possibly matching TRBD1 (5 bases). The CDR3 sequence is 16 residues long. Trimming removed 3 bases from V and 1 base from J, with 15 bases in between. The germline V gene has CDR1 MDHEN and CDR2 SYDVKM. CDR3 sequence (DNA): TGTGCCAGCAGTTTGGGGGACGGGGTTGGGAACACTGAAGCTTTCTTT. It is translated as CASSLGDGVGNTEAFF. Full variable domain (rest looked up from reference TRBV28 and TRBJ1-1): DVKVTQSSRYLVKRTGEKVFLECVQDMDHENMFWYRQDPGLGLRLIYFSYDVKMKEKGDIPEGYSVSREKKERFSLILESASTNQTSMYLCASSLGDGVGNTEAFFGQGTRLTVV.

The rearrangement joins TRBV10-3 to TRBJ2-3; unclear D gene. Germline loops: CDR1 ENHRY, CDR2 SYGVKD. The CDR3 spans 13 residues. Trimming pared 4 bases from V and 2 bases from J, leaving 7 bases between. CDR3 region: CAISGRTTDTQYF. The CDR3 nucleotides are TGTGCCATCAGTGGGCGGACCACAGATACGCAGTATTTT.

In this sample, this clonotype turned up a few times. The chain is built from TRBV12-3 or TRBV12-4 and TRBJ2-2; no firm D call. Trimming removed 2 bases from V and 2 bases from J, with 6 bases in between. There are 14 residues in the CDR3. The CDR3 sequence: CASSLTENTGELFF. CDR3 DNA: TGTGCCAGCAGTTTAACAGAAAACACCGGGGAGCTGTTTTTT.

Many counts were recorded for this clonotype. The chain combines TRBV7-9 with TRBJ1-5, with no clear D. Germline values: CDR1 SEHNR, CDR2 FQNEAQ (reference sequence). The CDR3 extends over 15 amino acids. V lost 5 bases to trimming and J lost 4 bases, with 15 bases between them. The CDR3 DNA reads as TGTGCCAGCAGCCCGGGCCGGATAGGGAATCAGCCCCAGCATTTT. Translation: CASSPGRIGNQPQHF.

This clonotype was observed a handful of times. The chain combines TRBV20-1 with TRBJ2-5; 7 bases map to TRBD2. The CDR3 runs to 14 residues. The germline V gene has CDR1 DFQATT and CDR2 SNEGSKA (reference sequence). With V trimmed by 7 bases and J by 2 bases, 10 bases remained unmatched. For the CDR3, the DNA is TGCAGTGTAAGGGAGGGACTGCGACAAGAGACCCAGTACTTC. Its translation is CSVREGLRQETQYF.

This clonotype has a handful of counts. The chain uses TRBV12-3 or TRBV12-4 and TRBJ2-5; 8 bases fit TRBD1. The CDR3 has 15 residues. Germline trimming cut 5 bases from V and 5 bases from J; bases unmatched to any gene: 10. The CDR3 is CASSQSQGVGETQYF. In DNA, the CDR3 is TGTGCCAGCAGTCAATCACAGGGGGTCGGGGAGACCCAGTACTTC.

This clonotype was seen only a few times. The V and J genes are TRBV9 and TRBJ2-1; 12 bases agree with TRBD2. There are 17 residues in the CDR3. Germline CDR1 and CDR2: SGDLS and YYNGEE. V gave up 3 bases and J gave up 1 base; unmatched junction bases: 5. The chain's CDR3 is CASSAGTSGPSYNEQFF. CDR3 DNA sequence: TGTGCCAGCAGCGCCGGGACTAGCGGGCCGTCCTACAATGAGCAGTTCTTC.

This clonotype has more than one count but fewer than ten. The rearrangement joins TRBV19 to TRBJ1-5; the match to TRBD1 covers 10 bases. Germline CDR1 reads LNHDA; CDR2 reads SQIVND (reference sequence). The CDR3 is made up of 15 amino acids. V shed 3 bases, J shed 4 bases, and the junction held 3 bases outside the gene matches. CDR3 in amino acids: CASSMWTGGNQPQHF. In DNA, the CDR3 is TGTGCCAGTAGTATGTGGACAGGGGGTAATCAGCCCCAGCATTTT.